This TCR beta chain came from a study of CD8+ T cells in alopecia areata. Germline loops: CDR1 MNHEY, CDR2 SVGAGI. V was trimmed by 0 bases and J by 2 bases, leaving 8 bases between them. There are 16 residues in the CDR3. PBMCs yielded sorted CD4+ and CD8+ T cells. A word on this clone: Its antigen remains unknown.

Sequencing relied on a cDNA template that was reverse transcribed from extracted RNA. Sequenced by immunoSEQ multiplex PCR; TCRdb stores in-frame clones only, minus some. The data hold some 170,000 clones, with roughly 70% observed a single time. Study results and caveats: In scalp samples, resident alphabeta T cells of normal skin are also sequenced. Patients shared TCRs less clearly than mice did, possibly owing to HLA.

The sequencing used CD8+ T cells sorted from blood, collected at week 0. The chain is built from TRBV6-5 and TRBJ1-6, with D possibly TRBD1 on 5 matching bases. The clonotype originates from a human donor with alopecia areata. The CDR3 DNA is TGTGCCAGCAGTTACTCGAGGGGTCCCTATAATTCACCCCTCCACTTT. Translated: CASSYSRGPYNSPLHF.